This TCR beta chain was retrieved from a study of T-cell reconstitution after alpha-beta-depleted transplantation in children. The authors prepared the TCRbeta library with unique molecular identifiers. TCRdb ran MiXCR on the PCR reads and lists one entry per CDR3 protein. The sample carries around 380,000 distinct CDR3 sequences, 11% recorded once. In germline, CDR1 is MNHEY, CDR2 SVGEGT. With 5 bases removed from V and 7 bases from J, the gap between germline ends came to 18 bases. This CDR3 region has 14 residues. Sequenced here: PBMCs from the stem cell graft donor, sampled from the stem cell graft. The V gene is TRBV6-2 or TRBV6-3, the J gene TRBJ2-7; D is undetermined. The TCR comes from a human donor who donated a stem cell graft to a child with acute myeloid leukemia. CDR3 nucleotides: TGTGCCAGCAGTCGACCGGGCCAAGTGGGAGAGCAGTACTTC. Its protein product is CASSRPGQVGEQYF.